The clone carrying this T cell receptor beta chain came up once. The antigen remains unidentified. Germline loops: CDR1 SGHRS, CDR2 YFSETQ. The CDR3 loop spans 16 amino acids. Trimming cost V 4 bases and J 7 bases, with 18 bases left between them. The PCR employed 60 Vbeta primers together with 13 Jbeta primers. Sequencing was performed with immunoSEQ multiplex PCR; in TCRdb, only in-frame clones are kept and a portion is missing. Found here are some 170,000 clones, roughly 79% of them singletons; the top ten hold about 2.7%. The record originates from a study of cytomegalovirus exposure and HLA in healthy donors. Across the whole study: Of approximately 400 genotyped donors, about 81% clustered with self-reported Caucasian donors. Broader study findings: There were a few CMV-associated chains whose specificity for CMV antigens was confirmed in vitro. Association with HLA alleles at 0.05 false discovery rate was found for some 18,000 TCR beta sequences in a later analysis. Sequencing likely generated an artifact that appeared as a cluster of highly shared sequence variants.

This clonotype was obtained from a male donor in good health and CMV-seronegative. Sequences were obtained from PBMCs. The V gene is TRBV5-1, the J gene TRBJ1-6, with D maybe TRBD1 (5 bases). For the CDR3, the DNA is TGCGCCAGCAGCCGTGGGGCGGCTGAACTAAATTCACCCCTCCACTTT. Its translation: CASSRGAAELNSPLHF.